The clone carrying this T cell receptor (beta chain) has a handful of counts. Its antigen is undetermined. Expressed TCRB transcripts were sequenced after all isolated RNA was converted to cDNA. There were approximately 3.7 million reads on average in the naive, central memory and regulatory T cell samples. TCRdb's table, derived via immunoSEQ multiplex PCR, lists solely in-frame clones and lacks some. Here the sample spans 970,000 or so clones, about a sixth being singletons. The CDR3 runs to 17 residues. V gave up 2 bases and J gave up 3 bases, with 20 bases separating them. CDR1 is SGHRS, CDR2 YFSETQ, per germline. This entry belongs to a study of beta chain features in type 1 diabetes. Findings and caveats of the study: Researchers reported that naive, central memory and Treg TCRB repertoires appeared more similar in patients than in healthy donors. Shorter TCRB CDR3s, moderately but significantly so, marked every one of the four CD4+ subsets in Type 1 diabetes patients.

This TCR was sampled from a woman aged 18-30 years in good health. The rearrangement uses TRBV5-1 and TRBJ1-1; D is perhaps TRBD1 (6 bases). Sample: naive CD4+ T cells from blood. The DNA of the CDR3 is TGCGCCAGCAGCTTCAGTGGACAGTCCTCCACTTACACTGAAGCTTTCTTT. Translating gives CASSFSGQSSTYTEAFF.